These 15 T cell receptor beta chains share one sample of origin, sequenced in a study of cytomegalovirus exposure and HLA in healthy donors. The PCR ran on 60 Vbeta and 13 Jbeta primers. TCRdb's copy holds only in-frame clones and misses some; the assay was immunoSEQ multiplex PCR. The repertoire holds some 200,000 clones, with 80% to 85% as singletons. The sequencing input was PBMCs. These receptors all stem from a man aged 45-65 years in good health and CMV-seronegative.

V gene TRBV7-6 combines with J gene TRBJ2-3; 11 positions match TRBD2. Germline loops: CDR1 SGHVS, CDR2 FNYEAQ. Germline trimming cut 1 base from V and 10 bases from J; bases unmatched to any gene: 7. The CDR3 runs 15 residues. CDR3 protein: CASSLGLAGQVAQYF. The CDR3 DNA follows: TGTGCCAGCAGCTTAGGACTAGCGGGACAAGTTGCGCAGTATTTT. The complete variable domain, with remaining parts taken from reference TRBV7-6 and TRBJ2-3, reads GAGVSQSPRYKVTKRGQDVALRCDPISGHVSLYWYRQALGQGPEFLTYFNYEAQQDKSGLPNDRFSAERPEGSISTLTIQRTEQRDSAMYRCASSLGLAGQVAQYFGPGTRLTVL.

A word on this clone: A junction end diverges from the germline sequence, so it may reflect a read error. The CDR3 reads CACRNLQASYEQYF. The DNA of the CDR3 is TGCGCCTGCAGGAACTTACAGGCATCCTACGAGCAGTACTTC. The gene calls are TRBV5-1 and TRBJ2-7, with D possibly TRBD1 on 5 matching bases. Per the germline V gene, CDR1 is SGHRS and CDR2 is YFSETQ. The CDR3 consists of 14 residues.

The rearrangement joins TRBV7-2 to TRBJ1-1; 9 bases line up with TRBD1. The CDR3 sequence is 14 residues long. Per germline, CDR1 SGHTA and CDR2 FQGNSA. V was pared by 4 bases and J by 5 bases, with 5 bases of the junction left unmatched. This chain's CDR3 is CASSSTGGGTEAFF. CDR3 nucleotide sequence: TGTGCCAGCAGCTCTACAGGGGGCGGAACTGAAGCTTTCTTT.

The gene calls are TRBV5-1 and TRBJ2-7; possibly TRBD2 for D (5 bases). CDR1 and CDR2 from the germline V gene are SGHRS and YFSETQ. The CDR3 has 13 residues. Trimming removed 2 bases at V and 4 bases at J, with 10 bases between. Written as DNA, the CDR3 is TGCGCCAGCAGCTTAGGGAGCAAGTACGAGCAGTACTTC. Translated: CASSLGSKYEQYF.

This clone was recorded once. This rearrangement joins TRBV18 to TRBJ1-4; D uncertain. The germline gives CDR1 KGHSH, CDR2 LQKENI. V lost 1 base to trimming and J lost 8 bases, with 8 bases between them. The CDR3 consists of 13 residues. CDR3 residues: CASSPLVWEKLFF. The CDR3 DNA follows: TGTGCCAGCTCACCACTAGTATGGGAAAAACTGTTTTTT. Looking up the rest from reference TRBV18 and TRBJ1-4 gives the full variable domain: NAGVMQNPRHLVRRRGQEARLRCSPMKGHSHVYWYRQLPEEGLKFMVYLQKENIIDESGMPKERFSAEFPKEGPSILRIQQVVRGDSAAYFCASSPLVWEKLFFGSGTQLSVL.

This chain uses TRBV7-3 with TRBJ1-6; TRBD1 matches at 9 bases. The CDR3 runs to 14 residues. Germline CDR1 reads SGHTA; CDR2 reads FQGTGA. Trimming at V came to 5 bases and at J to 7 bases, leaving 3 bases not matched to a gene. In DNA, the CDR3 is TGTGCCAGCAGCCCGGACAGGGGCAATTCACCCCTCCACTTT. It encodes CASSPDRGNSPLHF.

This rearrangement joins TRBV25-1 to TRBJ2-1, with 9 bases that match TRBD2. CDR1 is MGHDK and CDR2 is SYGVNS in the germline V gene. The CDR3 is 17 amino acids. Unmatched junction bases numbered 9, after V lost 0 bases and J lost 6 bases. As DNA, the CDR3 is TGTGCCAGCAGTGAATATTTAAGCCTAGCGGGGACCAATGAGCAGTTCTTC. Protein product: CASSEYLSLAGTNEQFF.

This chain links TRBV6-1 with TRBJ1-2; 7 positions match TRBD1. CDR1 is MNHNS and CDR2 is SASEGT in the germline V gene. CDR3 length: 13 residues. The V and J ends lost 4 bases and 8 bases, in that order; junction bases with no gene match: 7. CDR3 nucleotides: TGTGCCAGCAGTGGGTCAGGGGGACGGGGCTACACCTTC. This gives the protein CASSGSGGRGYTF.

The chain combines TRBV29-1 with TRBJ2-1; 9 nucleotides line up with TRBD1. Germline V gives CDR1 SQVTM, CDR2 ANQGSEA. The CDR3 is made up of 13 amino acids. Trimming cost V 7 bases and J 2 bases; bases outside gene matches: 3. The CDR3 here is CSGDRGTYNEQFF. In DNA, the CDR3 is TGCAGCGGCGACAGGGGGACCTACAATGAGCAGTTCTTC.

The chain recombines TRBV4-3 with TRBJ1-1; possibly TRBD1 for D (6 bases). This CDR3 comprises 17 residues. Germline CDR1 LGHNA, CDR2 YSLEER. Deletions cut 5 bases from V and 1 base from J, with 20 bases between. The chain's CDR3 is CASSSLGTSVKNTEAFF. Written as DNA, the CDR3 is TGCGCCAGCAGCTCCCTAGGGACATCGGTTAAGAACACTGAAGCTTTCTTT.

About this clone: Additional DNA sequences in this sample encode the identical CDR3. This chain joins TRBV9 and TRBJ1-2; 7 bases match TRBD1. J lost 3 bases, V lost 0 bases, and 8 bases had no gene match. The CDR3 spans 16 residues. Germline loops: CDR1 SGDLS, CDR2 YYNGEE. CDR3 DNA: TGTGCCAGCAGCGTAGCTACTGCCAGGGGGTACTATGGCTACACCTTC. It translates to CASSVATARGYYGYTF.

J is TRBJ1-5 and V is TRBV7-2, with 7 bases matching TRBD1. V shed 2 bases and J 2 bases; nucleotides not matched to a gene: 0. The CDR3 runs 14 residues. The germline CDR1 and CDR2 sequences are SGHTA and FQGNSA. CDR3 in amino acids: CASSLTGGNQPQHF. In DNA form, the CDR3 reads TGTGCCAGCAGCTTAACAGGGGGCAATCAGCCCCAGCATTTT.

The chain is built from TRBV18 and TRBJ1-1; D call uncertain. CDR3 length: 15 amino acids. The germline gives CDR1 KGHSH, CDR2 LQKENI. V dropped 1 base and J dropped 0 bases, with 9 bases sitting between them. CDR3 in amino acids: CASSPRAEMNTEAFF. Here the CDR3 DNA reads TGTGCCAGCTCACCACGGGCAGAGATGAACACTGAAGCTTTCTTT. Complete variable domain (other parts from reference TRBV18 and TRBJ1-1): NAGVMQNPRHLVRRRGQEARLRCSPMKGHSHVYWYRQLPEEGLKFMVYLQKENIIDESGMPKERFSAEFPKEGPSILRIQQVVRGDSAAYFCASSPRAEMNTEAFFGQGTRLTVV.

This chain uses TRBV7-3 with TRBJ2-7; D perhaps matches TRBD2 (6 bases). The CDR3 is 15 residues long. Between the trimmed V and J ends, which lost 5 bases and 0 bases, there was a span of 14 bases. The germline gives CDR1 SGHTA, CDR2 FQGTGA. CDR3: CASSLIAESSYEQYF. CDR3 DNA: TGTGCCAGCAGCCTGATAGCGGAGAGCTCCTACGAGCAGTACTTC.

This rearrangement joins TRBV5-1 to TRBJ2-5; TRBD1 matches 9 bases. With 1 base clipped from V and 5 bases from J, the junction kept 3 bases outside the gene matches. The CDR3 spans 14 residues. Per the germline V gene, CDR1 is SGHRS and CDR2 is YFSETQ. CDR3 bases: TGCGCCAGCAGCTTGTGGACAGGGGAGGAGACCCAGTACTTC. Protein product: CASSLWTGEETQYF.